The present TCR beta chain was sequenced within a study of cytomegalovirus exposure and HLA in healthy donors. The V and J ends lost 3 bases and 2 bases, in that order; junction bases with no gene match: 12. This CDR3 contains 17 residues. Germline V gene lookup returns CDR1 MNHEY and CDR2 SMNVEV (reference sequence). The data were produced by immunoSEQ multiplex PCR, yet TCRdb's version contains in-frame clones alone and is incomplete. The repertoire holds 200,000 to 300,000 clones, with around 86% as singletons. Notes on the study in general: As was reported, the classifier diagnosed cytomegalovirus status with high specificity and sensitivity. The authors enumerated around 150 TCR beta chains as linked to cytomegalovirus.

With regard to this clone: What it binds is not known.

The sample comprised PBMCs. The TCR sequence derives from a woman aged 25 to 39 in good health and CMV-seropositive. The chain recombines TRBV27 with TRBJ2-5; TRBD2 matches at 7 bases. The CDR3 protein is CASSFRAGGGRQETQYF. The CDR3 DNA sequence: TGTGCCAGCAGTTTCCGCGCTGGGGGAGGGAGGCAAGAGACCCAGTACTTC.